This TCR beta chain was retrieved from a study of blood T cell repertoires in COVID-19. In the study overall: The United States, Italy and Spain supplied acute and convalescent COVID-19 samples. PBMCs, B-cell-depleted T cells, or T cells provided the cDNA or gDNA that made up the material.

Per the study methods: Reference gene primer amplification yielded estimated nucleated cell counts. Measured with immunoSEQ multiplex PCR; TCRdb has only the in-frame clones, and not every one. The D gene and trimming were derived from the DNA, and the V and J assignments and clone size from that table. The sample lists 110,000 or so clones, nearly 90% occurring once. CDR3 length equals 11 residues. Sequenced sample: peripheral blood. This TCR was sampled from a woman in her 70s who had recovered from COVID-19. This rearrangement joins TRBV12-1 to TRBJ2-7; the DNA was not used to check the table's D call, TRBD2. TRBV12-1 is a pseudogene. The CDR3 region has the DNA TGTGCCAGCAGCTCCGAGGGTGTGCAGTACTTC. Encoded protein: CASSSEGVQYF.